The sequence of this T cell receptor (beta chain) was determined in a study of molecular identifiers for immune sequencing clone quantification. TCRdb independently ran MiXCR on the PCR reads; one entry per CDR3 protein. The top ten hold 0.78% of the sample, which has hundreds of thousands of distinct CDR3 sequences, 25% seen once. The table lists this clonotype with a few counts. Sequences were obtained from naive CD8+ T cells from blood, with Jurkat cell RNA spiked in. As for subset: FACS-sorted CD8+CD4-CCR7+CD45RA+ naive T cells. The clonotype was recovered from a human donor in good health. Some libraries in this study had Jurkat cell RNA spiked in.

The chain's CDR3 is CASSQEYGTSVSYEQYF. The CDR3 DNA sequence: TGTGCCAGCAGCCAAGAGTATGGGACTAGCGTCTCCTACGAGCAGTACTTC. The chain combines TRBV4-2 with TRBJ2-7, with TRBD2 matching over 10 bases. This CDR3 region has 17 residues. J was trimmed by 0 bases and V by 0 bases; bases with no gene match: 5. Germline V gives CDR1 LGHNA, CDR2 YNFKEQ.